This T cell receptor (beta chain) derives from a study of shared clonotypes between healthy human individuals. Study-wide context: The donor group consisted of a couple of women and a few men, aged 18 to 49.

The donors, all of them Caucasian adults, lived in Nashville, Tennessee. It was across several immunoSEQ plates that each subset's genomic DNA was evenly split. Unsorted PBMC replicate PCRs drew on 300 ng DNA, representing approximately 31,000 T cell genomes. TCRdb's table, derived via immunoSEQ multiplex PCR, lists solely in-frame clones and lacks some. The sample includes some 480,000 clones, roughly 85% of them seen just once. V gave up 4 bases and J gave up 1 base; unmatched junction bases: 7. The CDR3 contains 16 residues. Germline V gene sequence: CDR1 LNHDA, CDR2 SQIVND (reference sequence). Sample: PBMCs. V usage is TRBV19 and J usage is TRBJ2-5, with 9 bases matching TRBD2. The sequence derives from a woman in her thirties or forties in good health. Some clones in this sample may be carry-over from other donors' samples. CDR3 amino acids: CASSSPLAGSQETQYF. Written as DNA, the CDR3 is TGTGCCAGTAGTAGCCCACTAGCGGGCTCCCAAGAGACCCAGTACTTC.